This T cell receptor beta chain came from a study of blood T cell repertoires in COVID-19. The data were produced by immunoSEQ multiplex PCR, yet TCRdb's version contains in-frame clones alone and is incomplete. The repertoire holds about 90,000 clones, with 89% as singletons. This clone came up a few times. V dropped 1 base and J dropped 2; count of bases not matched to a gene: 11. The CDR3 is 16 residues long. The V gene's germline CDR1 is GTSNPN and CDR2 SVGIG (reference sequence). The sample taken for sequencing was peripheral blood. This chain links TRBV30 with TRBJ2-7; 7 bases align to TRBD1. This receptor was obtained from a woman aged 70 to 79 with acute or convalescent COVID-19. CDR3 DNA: TGTGCCTGGAGTGGAGACAGGGTCTCGGTAACCTACGAGCAGTACTTC. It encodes CAWSGDRVSVTYEQYF.